The 26 T cell receptor beta chains listed next were all sequenced from one sample in a study of beta chain features in type 1 diabetes. Findings and caveats of the study: When Type 1 diabetes patients were examined, their TCRB CDR3s proved moderately but significantly shorter in all four CD4+ subsets.

Expressed TCRB transcripts were sequenced, since all the RNA that had been isolated was reverse transcribed. Here immunoSEQ multiplex PCR was the method, and the copy in TCRdb shows in-frame clones only, minus some. The sample lists about 650,000 clones; 12% were seen once. These receptors are not linked to any known antigen. Sequencing input: naive CD4+ T cells from blood. Source of these receptors: a young man with type 1 diabetes.

This clone was seen only a few times. J is TRBJ2-3 and V is TRBV19, with 8 bases fitting TRBD2. Germline-derived CDR1 and CDR2 are LNHDA and SQIVND (reference sequence). The V gene end was trimmed by 3 bases and the J gene end by 6 bases; junction bases not matched to a gene: 5. The CDR3 contains 14 residues. CDR3 sequence (DNA): TGTGCCAGTAGTATGGGACTAGGTCAGGATACGCAGTATTTT. Translation gives CASSMGLGQDTQYF.

This clone was recorded a few times. Other nucleotide sequences in the sample specify the same CDR3. The V gene is TRBV11-2, the J gene TRBJ1-5; D is undetermined. CDR3 length equals 13 residues. V lost 6 bases, J lost 1 base, and 7 bases lay in between. CDR1 SGHAT and CDR2 FQNNGV come from the germline V gene. This chain's CDR3 is CASSLDSNQPQHF. The CDR3 DNA follows: TGTGCCAGCAGTTTGGACAGCAATCAGCCCCAGCATTTT.

This clone occurred a few times. The CDR3 spells CASRPGSRNTEAFF. In nucleotides, the CDR3 is TGTGCCAGCAGGCCAGGGAGTCGGAACACTGAAGCTTTCTTT. The chain has TRBV7-2 and TRBJ1-1, with D possibly TRBD1 on 5 matching bases. The length of the CDR3 is 14 residues. Germline CDR1 and CDR2: SGHTA and FQGNSA. Trimming left V 6 bases short and J 1 base short, with 12 bases between.

A note on this clone: The junction does not match germline at one end; this may be a read error. V usage is TRBV2 and J usage is TRBJ2-7; 9 bases line up with TRBD1. The CDR3 is 12 amino acids. Germline values: CDR1 SNHLY, CDR2 FYNNEI. CDR3: CVGGQGRDEQYF. As DNA, the CDR3 is TGCGTTGGGGGACAGGGAAGGGACGAGCAGTACTTC.

For this clone: This CDR3 is also generated by other DNA sequences in the sample. The genes are TRBV9 and TRBJ2-3, with D maybe TRBD2 (5 bases). The germline V and J ends were trimmed by 1 base and 6 bases, with 15 bases remaining between them. Germline CDR1 SGDLS, CDR2 YYNGEE. This CDR3 region has 15 residues. Here the CDR3 reads CASSVLAGGVDTQYF. DNA for the CDR3: TGTGCCAGCAGCGTACTCGCGGGTGGGGTGGATACGCAGTATTTT.

This clone was counted only a few times. This rearrangement joins TRBV30 to TRBJ2-5; D is unresolved. The V gene's germline CDR1 is GTSNPN and CDR2 SVGIG (reference sequence). Trimming shortened V by 0 bases and J by 5 bases, and 7 bases separated the two germline ends. The CDR3 has 12 amino acids. CDR3 sequence: CAWSVSDETQYF. The CDR3 DNA sequence: TGTGCCTGGAGTGTTAGTGATGAGACCCAGTACTTC. Full variable domain (outside the CDR3, taken from reference TRBV30 and TRBJ2-5): SQTIHQWPATLVQPVGSPLSLECTVEGTSNPNLYWYRQAAGRGLQLLFYSVGIGQISSEVPQNLSASRPQDRQFILSSKKLLLSDSGFYLCAWSVSDETQYFGPGTRLLVL.

The rearrangement links TRBV5-6 to TRBJ1-6; D gene unclear. CDR1 SGHDT and CDR2 YYEEEE come from the germline V gene. The CDR3 has 14 amino acids. Trimming pared 0 bases from V and 11 bases from J, leaving 12 bases between. The CDR3 nucleotides are TGTGCCAGCAGCTTGGCCCAAGCCTACACACCCCTCCACTTT. It encodes CASSLAQAYTPLHF. Full variable domain (rest looked up from reference TRBV5-6 and TRBJ1-6): DAGVTQSPTHLIKTRGQQVTLRCSPKSGHDTVSWYQQALGQGPQFIFQYYEEEERQRGNFPDRFSGHQFPNYSSELNVNALLLGDSALYLCASSLAQAYTPLHFGNGTRLTVT.

V gene TRBV10-3 combines with J gene TRBJ2-3, with 7 bases lining up with TRBD1. Germline assignment: CDR1 ENHRY and CDR2 SYGVKD. The V gene end was trimmed by 6 bases and the J gene end by 0 bases; junction bases not matched to a gene: 3. The CDR3 totals 14 residues. The CDR3 loop is CAIRGTASTDTQYF. The CDR3 nucleotides read TGTGCCATCAGGGGGACAGCGAGCACAGATACGCAGTATTTT.

This clone turned up a few times. V is TRBV6-6 and J is TRBJ2-2, with TRBD1 matching 7 bases. Germline trimming cut 1 base from V and 0 bases from J; bases unmatched to any gene: 2. CDR1 and CDR2 (germline): MNHNY, SVGAGI (reference sequence). The CDR3 contains 16 residues. The CDR3 nucleotides are TGTGCCAGCAGTTACTGGGACAGTACGAACACCGGGGAGCTGTTTTTT. It specifies CASSYWDSTNTGELFF.

The chain carries TRBV10-3 and TRBJ2-1; D not certain. V was trimmed by 3 bases and J by 3 bases, leaving 12 bases between them. The CDR3 runs to 15 residues. Germline CDR1 is ENHRY and CDR2 is SYGVKD. CDR3 sequence reads: CAISDPGDNYNEQFF. As DNA, the CDR3 is TGTGCCATCAGTGATCCGGGTGATAACTACAATGAGCAGTTCTTC.

This clone was picked up one time. This chain connects TRBV5-1 to TRBJ1-5; no definite D call. V lost 4 bases, J lost 1 base, and 15 bases lay in between. In germline, CDR1 is SGHRS, CDR2 YFSETQ. The CDR3 loop spans 16 amino acids. In DNA, the CDR3 is TGCGCCAGCAGCCTAGGTCCTCTGGGAAGCAATCAGCCCCAGCATTTT. This codes for CASSLGPLGSNQPQHF.

The chain links TRBV7-3 to TRBJ2-2; D gene uncertain. Germline V gene sequence: CDR1 SGHTA, CDR2 FQGTGA. The CDR3 loop spans 13 amino acids. V dropped 2 bases and J dropped 4 bases, with 5 bases sitting between them. The CDR3 DNA reads as TGTGCCAGCAGCTTATGGACCACCGGGGAGCTGTTTTTT. Protein: CASSLWTTGELFF.

This clone came up a few times. J is TRBJ2-7 and V is TRBV7-2, with TRBD1 identical over 9 bases. CDR1 and CDR2 from the germline V gene are SGHTA and FQGNSA. There are 16 residues in the CDR3. V shed 5 bases and J 2 bases; nucleotides not matched to a gene: 10. CDR3 DNA sequence: TGTGCCAGCAGCAAATATGGACAGGGGATCACCTACGAGCAGTACTTC. Translating gives CASSKYGQGITYEQYF.

The rearrangement links TRBV11-2 to TRBJ2-7, with D hard to call. CDR3 length equals 14 residues. CDR1 and CDR2 (germline): SGHAT, FQNNGV. Trimming took 5 bases from V and 4 from J, leaving 15 bases between them. The CDR3 DNA follows: TGTGCCAGCAGCCCCCGGGCAGAAGCATACGAGCAGTACTTC. As protein: CASSPRAEAYEQYF.

The chain recombines TRBV10-3 with TRBJ2-7; D is tentatively TRBD1 or TRBD2 (5 bases each). Trimming pared 3 bases from V and 3 bases from J, leaving 12 bases between. CDR1 and CDR2 from the germline V gene are ENHRY and SYGVKD. The CDR3 covers 14 residues. In nucleotides, the CDR3 is TGTGCCATCAGTGAAAGAGGGGAAGGCTACGAGCAGTACTTC. As protein: CAISERGEGYEQYF.

This rearrangement joins TRBV28 to TRBJ1-2, with a weak D call TRBD1 (6 bases). The CDR3 runs to 11 residues. Germline CDR1 is MDHEN and CDR2 is SYDVKM. V dropped 5 bases and J dropped 8 bases, with 9 bases sitting between them. The CDR3 coding sequence is TGTGCCAGCAGTGAAGACAGGGGCTACACCTTC. As protein: CASSEDRGYTF.

This chain joins TRBV7-2 and TRBJ2-3; a weak D match, TRBD2 (5 bases). V lost 5 bases and J 2 bases, leaving 17 bases between the germline ends. The CDR3 sequence is 16 residues long. Germline V gene data show CDR1 as SGHTA and CDR2 as FQGNSA. The CDR3 sequence: CASSPSLTRTTDTQYF. DNA of the CDR3: TGTGCCAGCAGCCCGTCCCTAACTAGAACCACAGATACGCAGTATTTT.

The chain is built from TRBV30 and TRBJ1-6, with 7 positions matching TRBD1. Germline trimming cut 4 bases from V and 9 bases from J; bases unmatched to any gene: 12. The CDR3 has 15 amino acids. Germline CDR1 reads GTSNPN; CDR2 reads SVGIG (reference sequence). For the CDR3, the DNA is TGTGCCTGGAAAAAAATCGGGACAGTCGTTTCACCCCTCCACTTT. Its protein product is CAWKKIGTVVSPLHF. Full variable domain (missing parts from reference TRBV30 and TRBJ1-6): SQTIHQWPATLVQPVGSPLSLECTVEGTSNPNLYWYRQAAGRGLQLLFYSVGIGQISSEVPQNLSASRPQDRQFILSSKKLLLSDSGFYLCAWKKIGTVVSPLHFGNGTRLTVT.

The chain has TRBV7-8 and TRBJ2-1; a weak D match, TRBD2 (6 bases). CDR1 is SGHVS, CDR2 FQNEAQ, per germline. The CDR3 loop spans 14 amino acids. V lost 4 bases, J lost 9 bases, and 16 bases lay in between. The CDR3 spells CASSYTRRAGEQFF. DNA of the CDR3: TGTGCCAGCAGCTACACGCGGAGGGCCGGTGAGCAGTTCTTC.

V and J are TRBV7-8 and TRBJ1-2; D is uncertain. The CDR3 totals 12 residues. Germline V lookup: CDR1 SGHVS, CDR2 FQNEAQ. The ends were cut back, 5 bases at V and 2 bases at J, with 6 bases in the middle. The CDR3 sequence is CASSPQNYGYTF. DNA for the CDR3: TGTGCCAGCAGCCCCCAAAACTATGGCTACACCTTC.

This rearrangement joins TRBV6-6 to TRBJ2-5; a possible D gene is TRBD1 (6 bases). Germline CDR1 is MNHNY and CDR2 is SVGAGI (reference sequence). This CDR3 spans 13 amino acids. V was cut by 6 bases and J by 3 bases, with 11 bases left in between. The CDR3 loop is CASSHGQKETQYF. The CDR3 bases are TGTGCCAGCAGCCATGGACAGAAAGAGACCCAGTACTTC.

This clone was seen a few times. At one end, the junction sequence differs from germline, possibly due to a read error. This chain uses TRBV10-3 with TRBJ2-7; D is perhaps TRBD2 (5 bases). The CDR3 spans 11 residues. Germline values: CDR1 ENHRY, CDR2 SYGVKD. The CDR3 loop is CAIMDSHEQYF. The CDR3 DNA sequence: TGTGCCATCATGGACTCCCACGAGCAGTACTTC.

The V call is TRBV7-9, the J call TRBJ2-4, with D possibly being TRBD2 (5 bases). Germline lookup yields CDR1 SEHNR and CDR2 FQNEAQ (reference sequence). The CDR3 has 17 residues. Trimming left V 5 bases short and J 0 bases short, with 17 bases between. CDR3 DNA sequence: TGTGCCAGCAGCCAGCAATATGAGGGCCTAGCCAAAAACATTCAGTACTTC. Protein product: CASSQQYEGLAKNIQYF.

In this sample, this clone turned up a few times. The chain uses TRBV6-4 and TRBJ1-2, with 12 bases aligning to TRBD1. CDR1 and CDR2 from the germline V gene are MRHNA and SNTAGT. CDR3 length: 16 amino acids. Trimming cost V 5 bases and J 4 bases; bases outside gene matches: 8. The CDR3 loop reads CASSQAGTGGTYGYTF. Here the CDR3 DNA reads TGTGCCAGCAGTCAAGCCGGGACAGGGGGCACCTATGGCTACACCTTC.

In this sample, this clone turned up a few times. The chain recombines TRBV9 with TRBJ1-4; tentative D call: TRBD1 (6 bases). The CDR3 is 16 amino acids. Per the germline V gene, CDR1 is SGDLS and CDR2 is YYNGEE. Trimming took 2 bases from V and 7 from J, leaving 18 bases between them. The CDR3 spells CASSVSPGTRAEKLFF. In nucleotides, the CDR3 is TGTGCCAGCAGCGTGTCACCCGGGACAAGAGCTGAAAAACTGTTTTTT.

This clone was seen a few times. J is TRBJ1-6 and V is TRBV2; D uncertain. The V gene's germline CDR1 is SNHLY and CDR2 FYNNEI. The CDR3 covers 14 residues. Trimming pared 3 bases from V and 6 bases from J, leaving 9 bases between. The CDR3 coding sequence is TGTGCCAGCAGTGATAGTTCGAGTAATTCACCCCTCCACTTT. Protein sequence: CASSDSSSNSPLHF.